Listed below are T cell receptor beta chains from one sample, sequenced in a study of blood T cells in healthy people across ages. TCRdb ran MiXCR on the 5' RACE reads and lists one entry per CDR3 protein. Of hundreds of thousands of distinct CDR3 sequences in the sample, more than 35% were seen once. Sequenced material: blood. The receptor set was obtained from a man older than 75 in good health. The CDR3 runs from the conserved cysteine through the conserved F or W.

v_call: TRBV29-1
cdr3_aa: CSVPDRYTSTDTQYF

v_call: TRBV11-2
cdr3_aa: CASSFLGLFRHEQFF

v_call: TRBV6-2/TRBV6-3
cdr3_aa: CASSYLRTGGGGYTF

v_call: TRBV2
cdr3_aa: CASGARTSGRSTKNIQYF

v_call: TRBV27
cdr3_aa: CASSLRAGGRETQYF

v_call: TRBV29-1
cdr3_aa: CSVEFVSGTSGRTIQETQYF

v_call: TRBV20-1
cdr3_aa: CSARGTATYEQYF

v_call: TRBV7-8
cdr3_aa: CASSLNGRMNEQYF

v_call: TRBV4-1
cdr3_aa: CASSQVGQQVGDTQYF

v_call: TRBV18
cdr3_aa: CASSPGINSNQPQHF

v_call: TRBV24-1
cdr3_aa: CATSDFTGLATDTQYF

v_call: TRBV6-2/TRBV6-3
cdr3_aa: CASSPRPSSGANVLTF

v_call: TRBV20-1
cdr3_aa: CSAKGISSGEQYF

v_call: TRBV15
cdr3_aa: CATSSLWVSEQYF

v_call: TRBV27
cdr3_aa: CASSTSPETQYF

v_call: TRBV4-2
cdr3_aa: CASSQDRGGIYGYTF

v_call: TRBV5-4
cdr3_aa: CASSPSPSSREGETQYF

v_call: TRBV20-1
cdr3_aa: CSARPGVDEQFF

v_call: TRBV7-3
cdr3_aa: CASSLTPRGQGDYGYTF

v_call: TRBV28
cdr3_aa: CASSLTGTGISYEQYF

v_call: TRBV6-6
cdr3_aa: CASQGLALSTDTQYF

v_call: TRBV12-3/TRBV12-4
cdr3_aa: CASSRNHEQYF

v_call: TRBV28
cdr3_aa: CASSSGDGIKPYEQYF

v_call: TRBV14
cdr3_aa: CASGFQLSPQYF

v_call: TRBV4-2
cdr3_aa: CASSSRAGGREEQYF

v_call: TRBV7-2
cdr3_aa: CASSGERQEEEKLFF

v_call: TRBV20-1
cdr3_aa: CSAPPSVLGETQFF

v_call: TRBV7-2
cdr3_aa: CASSLREVRETQYF

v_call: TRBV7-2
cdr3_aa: CASSPFGELFF

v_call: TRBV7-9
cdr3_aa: CASSPPGQGVGYDNQPQHF

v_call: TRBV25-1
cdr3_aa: CASSPASGGAREGYTF

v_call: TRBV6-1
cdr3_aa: CASSEGRTSGRAVYF

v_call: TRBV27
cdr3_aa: CASSIDRTQETQYF

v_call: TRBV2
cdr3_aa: CASSEADRPNEQFF

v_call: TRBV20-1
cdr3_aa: CSARDPVAGEETQYF

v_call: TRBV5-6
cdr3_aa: CASSPWAERGIQETQYF

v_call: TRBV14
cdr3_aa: CASSHGSGANVLTF

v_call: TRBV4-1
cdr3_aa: CASSQRSGAVYNEQYF

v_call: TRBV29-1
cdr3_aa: CSVHRGEAGYEQYF

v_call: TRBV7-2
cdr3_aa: CASSWDGATNEKLFF

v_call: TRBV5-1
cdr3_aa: CASSYGVTGIPHEQYF

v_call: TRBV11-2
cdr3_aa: CASSLVGLAGPNTDTQYF

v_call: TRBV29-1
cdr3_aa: CSVIAGYNEQYF

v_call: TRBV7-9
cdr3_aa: CASSLGAGHRAIEAFF

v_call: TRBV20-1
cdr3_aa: CSARGQGIRQPQHF